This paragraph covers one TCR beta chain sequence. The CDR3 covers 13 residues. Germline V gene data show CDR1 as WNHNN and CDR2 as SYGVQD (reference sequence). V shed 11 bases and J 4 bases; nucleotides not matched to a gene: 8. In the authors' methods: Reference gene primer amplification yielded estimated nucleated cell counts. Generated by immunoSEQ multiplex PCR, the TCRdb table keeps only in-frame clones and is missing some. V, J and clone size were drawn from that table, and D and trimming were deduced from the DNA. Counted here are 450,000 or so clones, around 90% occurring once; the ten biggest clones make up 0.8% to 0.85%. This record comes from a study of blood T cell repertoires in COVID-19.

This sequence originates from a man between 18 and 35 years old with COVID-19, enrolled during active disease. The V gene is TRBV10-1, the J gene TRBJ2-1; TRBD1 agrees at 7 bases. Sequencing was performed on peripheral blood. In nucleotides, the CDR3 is TGCGCCGCCCACAGGGGTCCTTACAATGAGCAGTTCTTC. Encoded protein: CAAHRGPYNEQFF.